These T cell receptor beta chains were read from a single sample in a study of blood T cells in healthy people across ages. TCRdb analysed the 5' RACE reads with MiXCR anew, one entry per CDR3 protein. Among fewer than 2,000,000 distinct CDR3 sequences listed, about two fifths were seen once. The sequencing input was blood. The receptors stem from a human donor in good health. Both conserved end residues are part of each CDR3. The D gene is left open where the match is weak. For some rows the clone size is stated as once, few or many, or as a class when expanded; others skip it.

size: few
D: -
V: TRBV7-2
J: TRBJ1-2
CDR3: CASSLGSGATYGYTF
DNA: TGTGCCAGCAGCCTAGGGTCAGGGGCGACCTATGGCTACACCTTC

size: few
D: -
V: TRBV2
J: TRBJ2-7
CDR3: CASSGRTARYEQYF
DNA: TGTGCCAGCAGTGGACGGACAGCCCGCTACGAGCAGTACTTC

size: -
D: TRBD1
V: TRBV6-5
J: TRBJ1-5
CDR3: CAGTWDRNQPQHF
DNA: TGTGCCGGCACCTGGGACAGGAATCAGCCCCAGCATTTT

size: -
D: -
V: TRBV5-1
J: TRBJ2-7
CDR3: CASSLAGGRAYNEQYF
DNA: TGCGCCAGCAGCTTGGCCGGGGGCAGAGCCTACAATGAGCAGTACTTC

size: -
D: TRBD2
V: TRBV11-1
J: TRBJ2-7
CDR3: CASSPGLLIPGLAGGAYYEQYF
DNA: TGTGCCAGCAGCCCGGGACTCCTGATCCCGGGACTAGCGGGGGGGGCCTACTACGAGCAGTACTTC

size: -
D: -
V: TRBV6-2/TRBV6-3
J: TRBJ2-1
CDR3: CASSYGTSYNEQFF
DNA: TGTGCCAGCAGTTACGGGACCTCCTACAATGAGCAGTTCTTC

size: -
D: TRBD1
V: TRBV6-5
J: TRBJ1-2
CDR3: CASIPRTGANYGYTF
DNA: TGTGCCAGCATTCCCCGGACAGGGGCTAACTATGGCTACACCTTC

size: few
D: -
V: TRBV20-1
J: TRBJ1-6
CDR3: CSARAGSPLHF
DNA: TGCAGTGCTAGGGCTGGTTCACCCCTCCACTTT

size: -
D: -
V: TRBV6-2/TRBV6-3
J: TRBJ1-2
CDR3: CASSYSRNTYPNYGYTF
DNA: TGTGCCAGCAGTTACTCACGGAATACCTACCCAAACTATGGCTACACCTTC

size: -
D: -
V: TRBV29-1
J: TRBJ1-2
CDR3: CSGEGRQTSGGYTF
DNA: TGCAGCGGGGAGGGCAGGCAGACTTCTGGCGGCTACACCTTC

size: -
D: -
V: TRBV7-2
J: TRBJ2-3
CDR3: CASSWGGPTDTQYF
DNA: TGTGCCAGCAGTTGGGGGGGGCCCACAGATACGCAGTATTTT

size: -
D: -
V: TRBV9
J: TRBJ2-1
CDR3: CASSATTAHNEQFF
DNA: TGTGCCAGCAGCGCGACGACGGCCCACAATGAGCAGTTCTTC

size: few
D: TRBD1
V: TRBV6-1
J: TRBJ2-3
CDR3: CASEGTGASTDTQYF
DNA: TGTGCCAGCGAAGGGACAGGGGCAAGCACAGATACGCAGTATTTT

size: -
D: -
V: TRBV14
J: TRBJ1-1
CDR3: CASSQVRTGTGTEAFF
DNA: TGTGCCAGCAGCCAAGTAAGAACAGGGACGGGCACTGAAGCTTTCTTT

size: many
D: -
V: TRBV29-1
J: TRBJ1-2
CDR3: CSVYGGLANYGYTF
DNA: TGCAGCGTTTACGGGGGTCTTGCTAACTATGGCTACACCTTC

size: -
D: TRBD2
V: TRBV15
J: TRBJ2-3
CDR3: CATSRVTGTSLPDTQYF
DNA: TGTGCCACCAGCAGAGTGACGGGGACTAGCTTGCCAGATACGCAGTATTTT

size: few
D: TRBD2
V: TRBV7-9
J: TRBJ2-3
CDR3: CASSRDWTSGGTDTQYF
DNA: TGTGCCAGCAGCCGGGATTGGACTAGCGGGGGGACAGATACGCAGTATTTT

size: -
D: -
V: TRBV27
J: TRBJ1-6
CDR3: CASSLYVLGNSPLHF
DNA: TGTGCCAGCAGTTTATACGTTCTGGGAAATTCACCCCTCCACTTT

size: -
D: -
V: TRBV28
J: TRBJ2-7
CDR3: CASSLPGQRSSYEQYF
DNA: TGTGCCAGCAGCCTCCCGGGACAAAGGAGCTCCTACGAGCAGTACTTC

size: -
D: -
V: TRBV5-5
J: TRBJ1-4
CDR3: CASSSQDDEKRFF
DNA: TGTGCCAGCAGCTCCCAAGACGATGAAAAACGGTTTTTT

size: -
D: -
V: TRBV7-2
J: TRBJ2-1
CDR3: CASRTARGNRNEQFF
DNA: TGTGCCAGCAGAACGGCCCGCGGGAATCGAAATGAGCAGTTCTTC

size: few
D: -
V: TRBV2
J: TRBJ2-5
CDR3: CASRPGYGETQYF
DNA: TGTGCCAGCAGACCAGGGTATGGAGAGACCCAGTACTTC